The clone carrying this TCR beta chain was counted only a few times. What it binds is unknown. The CDR3 runs to 12 residues. In germline, CDR1 is MNHEY, CDR2 SVGEGT. Trimming left V 2 bases short and J 6 bases short, with 8 bases between. This entry comes from a study of T cell responses to AZD1222 COVID-19 vaccine. General observations from the study: Reportedly, close to half of spike-specific TCRs are directed against unmutated variant regions.

Profiled with immunoSEQ multiplex PCR; TCRdb holds only in-frame clones, not every one. Of roughly 120,000 clones detected, around 85% appear once; the ten largest clones hold 4.4%. Pooling was applied to second doses at about 4 or about 12 weeks. The sequence came from an adult who received the AZD1222 COVID-19 vaccine. The rearrangement joins TRBV6-2 or TRBV6-3 to TRBJ2-7; D is undetermined. The sequences come from peripheral blood, collected 28 days after the second AZD1222 dose. The CDR3 spells CASSYTSVEQYF. In DNA form, the CDR3 reads TGTGCCAGCAGTTACACGTCGGTCGAGCAGTACTTC.